This TCR beta chain was captured by sequencing in a study of cytomegalovirus exposure and HLA in healthy donors. Findings and limits, study-wide: It was likely that a cluster of highly shared sequence variants was a sequencing artifact. In a later analysis, at a false discovery rate of 0.05, approximately 15,000 TCR beta sequences matched HLA alleles. Association of a missense DCLRE1C variant with TCR beta V- and J-gene trimming was reported in a later analysis. The listing of about 150 TCR beta chains classed them as cytomegalovirus-associated.

PCR used 60 Vbeta primers and 13 Jbeta primers. Data came from immunoSEQ multiplex PCR; TCRdb stores just in-frame clones and leaves some out. Seen here are 150,000 to 200,000 clones, 70% to 90% observed once, and the top ten hold around 1.9%. To note about this clone: Its antigen is not known.

Germline loops: CDR1 MDHEN, CDR2 SYDVKM. The CDR3 sequence is 16 residues long. V was pared by 8 bases and J by 3 bases, with 23 bases between. The receptor comes from a woman younger than 30 in good health and CMV-seronegative. This chain connects TRBV28 to TRBJ2-7; D possibly corresponds to TRBD2 (5 bases). The specimen sequenced was PBMCs. This chain's CDR3 is CASRPQRGSWDYEQYF. In DNA, the CDR3 is TGTGCCAGCCGCCCCCAACGAGGGAGCTGGGACTACGAGCAGTACTTC. Together with reference TRBV28 and TRBJ2-7, the CDR3 gives the full variable domain: DVKVTQSSRYLVKRTGEKVFLECVQDMDHENMFWYRQDPGLGLRLIYFSYDVKMKEKGDIPEGYSVSREKKERFSLILESASTNQTSMYLCASRPQRGSWDYEQYFGPGTRLTVT.